The 15 T cell receptor beta chains reported below all come from one sample, sequenced in a study of T cell changes during pregnancy in multiple sclerosis. Sequencing was performed with immunoSEQ multiplex PCR; in TCRdb, only in-frame clones are kept and a portion is missing. The sample consists of under 70,000 clones, 91% of them appearing once. Sequenced here: peripheral blood, sampled after pregnancy. Receptors originate from a female donor in good health, enrolled as a control in a pregnancy study.

The rearrangement links TRBV4-1 to TRBJ2-5; 10 bases are shared with TRBD2. The CDR3 contains 18 residues. Per germline, CDR1 MGHRA and CDR2 YSYEKL. The trim removed 4 bases at V and 0 bases at J, leaving 11 bases unmatched. The CDR3 nucleotides read TGCGCCAGCAGCCCCCAACCAGCGGGGGGGCCGTACCAAGAGACCCAGTACTTC. It is translated as CASSPQPAGGPYQETQYF.

J is TRBJ1-1 and V is TRBV7-6; maybe TRBD1 (6 bases). V lost 4 bases and J lost 0, with 9 bases in between. The CDR3 runs 14 residues. Germline CDR1 is SGHVS and CDR2 is FNYEAQ. CDR3 amino acids: CASSSGHLNTEAFF. The CDR3, as DNA: TGTGCCAGCAGCTCGGGACATTTGAACACTGAAGCTTTCTTT.

This chain connects TRBV4-1 to TRBJ2-3; TRBD2 aligns across 10 bases. The CDR3 is 19 residues long. Looked up from germline, CDR1 is MGHRA and CDR2 is YSYEKL. With V trimmed by 0 bases and J by 6 bases, 15 bases remained unmatched. CDR3 DNA sequence: TGCGCCAGCAGCCAAGAATCAGTGGGTGTTAGCGGGGGGAGGGATACGCAGTATTTT. Protein sequence: CASSQESVGVSGGRDTQYF.

The CDR3 is CASSLGDSHNEQFF. The CDR3 DNA reads as TGCGCCAGCAGCTTGGGCGACAGCCACAATGAGCAGTTCTTC. The genes are TRBV5-1 and TRBJ2-1; a possible D gene is TRBD1 (5 bases). V was shortened by 0 bases and J by 5 bases, with 9 bases between the two germline ends. This CDR3 has 14 amino acids. Germline lookup yields CDR1 SGHRS and CDR2 YFSETQ.

This clone has just a few counts. This rearrangement joins TRBV19 to TRBJ1-2, with TRBD1 identical over 7 bases. Unmatched junction bases numbered 8, after V lost 3 bases and J lost 10 bases. Germline V gives CDR1 LNHDA, CDR2 SQIVND (reference sequence). The CDR3 is 13 amino acids. The CDR3, as DNA: TGTGCCAGTAGTATCGGGGGACAGCGTGACTACACCTTC. This codes for CASSIGGQRDYTF. Full variable domain (remainder filled in from reference TRBV19 and TRBJ1-2): DGGITQSPKYLFRKEGQNVTLSCEQNLNHDAMYWYRQDPGQGLRLIYYSQIVNDFQKGDIAEGYSVSREKKESFPLTVTSAQKNPTAFYLCASSIGGQRDYTFGSGTRLTVV.

This sequence joins TRBV12-5 and TRBJ1-2; 9 positions agree with TRBD1. The CDR3 runs to 15 residues. The V and J ends lost 6 bases and 2 bases, in that order; junction bases with no gene match: 7. CDR1 LGHNT and CDR2 FRNRAP come from the germline V gene. The CDR3 DNA follows: TGTGCTAGTGGCCCTACGGACAGGGGAAACTATGGCTACACCTTC. Encoded protein: CASGPTDRGNYGYTF. The full variable domain, with the rest looked up from reference TRBV12-5 and TRBJ1-2, is DARVTQTPRHKVTEMGQEVTMRCQPILGHNTVFWYRQTMMQGLELLAYFRNRAPLDDSGMPKDRFSAEMPDATLATLKIQPSEPRDSAVYFCASGPTDRGNYGYTFGSGTRLTVV.

The chain joins TRBV5-8 to TRBJ1-3; TRBD1 agrees at 9 bases. Per germline, CDR1 SGHTS and CDR2 YDEGEE. CDR3 length equals 14 residues. Trimming cost V 6 bases and J 9 bases; bases outside gene matches: 10. The chain's CDR3 is CASNTGTGLSTIYF. DNA of the CDR3: TGTGCCAGCAACACCGGGACAGGGTTGAGCACCATATATTTT.

This clone came up once. The V and J genes are TRBV29-1 and TRBJ2-7; D not resolved. The V end lost 7 bases, the J end lost 3 bases, and 13 bases lay between the germline ends. This CDR3 has 12 amino acids. Germline V gives CDR1 SQVTM, CDR2 ANQGSEA. DNA for the CDR3: TGCAGCGCCGCCGCGACTGGCTACGAGCAGTACTTC. It codes for CSAAATGYEQYF.

In its sample, this clone was seen once. V and J are TRBV19 and TRBJ1-5; D gene ambiguous. Trimming removed 5 bases at V and 3 bases at J, with 14 bases between. This CDR3 has 15 residues. Germline CDR1 LNHDA, CDR2 SQIVND (reference sequence). The CDR3 bases are TGTGCCAGTAGTGATATGGGCCTGCTCAATCAGCCCCAGCATTTT. This gives the protein CASSDMGLLNQPQHF.

This sequence joins TRBV18 and TRBJ2-1; 9 bases align to TRBD1. The trim removed 3 bases at V and 2 bases at J, leaving 5 bases unmatched. The germline CDR1 and CDR2 sequences are KGHSH and LQKENI. The CDR3 contains 16 residues. This CDR3 reads CASSPRDRDTYNEQFF. The CDR3 nucleotides read TGTGCCAGCTCACCGCGGGACAGGGACACCTACAATGAGCAGTTCTTC.

This clone was picked up one time. CDR3 region: CASSQGTGSNTEAFF. In nucleotides, the CDR3 is TGCGCCAGCAGCCAAGGAACAGGGAGTAACACTGAAGCTTTCTTT. The chain employs TRBV4-3 and TRBJ1-1, with D possibly matching TRBD1 (6 bases). The CDR3 totals 15 residues. V shed 1 base and J shed 2 bases, with 11 bases lying between them. Germline assignment: CDR1 LGHNA and CDR2 YSLEER.

The chain has TRBV27 and TRBJ2-3; D is perhaps TRBD2 (5 bases). This CDR3 spans 14 amino acids. CDR1 and CDR2 (germline): MNHEY, SMNVEV (reference sequence). Trimming shortened V by 5 bases and J by 4 bases, and 13 bases separated the two germline ends. The CDR3 nucleotides read TGTGCCAGCAGTCTCCTAAAGGGAGCAGATACGCAGTATTTT. As protein: CASSLLKGADTQYF.

The rearrangement links TRBV7-2 to TRBJ2-2; 7 bases align to TRBD1. Trimming took 6 bases from V and 5 from J; bases not matched to a gene: 9. Per germline, CDR1 SGHTA and CDR2 FQGNSA. The CDR3 runs to 15 residues. The CDR3 protein is CASSPDRVLTGELFF. The CDR3 DNA reads TGTGCCAGCAGTCCTGACAGGGTACTGACCGGGGAGCTGTTTTTT. Full variable domain (outside the CDR3, taken from reference TRBV7-2 and TRBJ2-2): GAGVSQSPSNKVTEKGKDVELRCDPISGHTALYWYRQSLGQGLEFLIYFQGNSAPDKSGLPSDRFSAERTGGSVSTLTIQRTQQEDSAVYLCASSPDRVLTGELFFGEGSRLTVL.

This clone appeared once. The V call is TRBV30, the J call TRBJ2-3; 12 bases align to TRBD2. J was trimmed by 4 bases and V by 4 bases; bases with no gene match: 6. Germline-derived CDR1 and CDR2 are GTSNPN and SVGIG (reference sequence). The CDR3 sequence is 15 residues long. The CDR3: CAWNWLAGGSDTQYF. The CDR3 DNA sequence: TGTGCCTGGAATTGGCTAGCGGGGGGGTCAGATACGCAGTATTTT.

By frequency in the sample, this clone is medium-sized. The chain couples TRBV5-6 to TRBJ2-1, with D possibly TRBD2 on 5 matching bases. V lost 0 bases, J lost 4 bases, and 11 bases lay in between. The CDR3 is 15 amino acids. The germline V gene encodes CDR1 SGHDT and CDR2 YYEEEE. DNA of the CDR3: TGTGCCAGCAGCTTGGCCAGGACTTATTACAATGAGCAGTTCTTC. Amino acids: CASSLARTYYNEQFF.